This entry is about one T cell receptor beta chain. This clonotype is regarded as large (0.1 to 1%). Per-base qualities were not stored, and no clone one base away is much larger. Measured from the cysteine to the phenylalanine, the CDR3 is 15 residues long. Here the CDR3 DNA is all that survives: 45 bases in frame from base 1. A distance of 12 bases separates the germline ends of V and J, which lose 4 bases and 0 bases respectively. According to the germline V gene (reference sequence), CDR1 reads LNHDA and CDR2 reads SQIVND. Blood cells were gated as tetramer-binding CD4+ effector-memory gut-homing T cells: CD3+, CD45RA-, CD62L-, integrin beta7+, with lineage markers excluded. Treated celiac disease patients on a gluten-free diet underwent a 14-day oral dietary gluten challenge to study recall of gluten-specific T cells. Cells were sorted on an Aria II cell sorter as single cells, and also in bulk when tetramer-positive cells were relatively numerous. Peripheral blood mononuclear cells were isolated using Ficoll density gradient centrifugation and were cryopreserved prior to staining. Before tetramer-binding CD4+ T cells were sorted, thawed cells were stained with a pool of PE-conjugated HLA-DQ:gluten tetramers presenting immunodominant gluten epitopes. After HLA-DQ:gluten tetramer staining, the blood samples went through tetramer-based enrichment.

The sample originates from a study of T cells during gluten challenge in celiac disease (dated by TCRdb to between 2016 and 2019). Some background on the complete study: For 6 or 7 challenge participants who showed a significant rise in HLA-DQ:gluten tetramer-binding T cells, paired single-cell TCR sequencing was carried out. On the Illumina MiSeq, single-cell libraries were sequenced as paired-end 250 bp and bulk libraries as paired-end 300 bp. During the challenge, blood was drawn at baseline, day 6 and day 14, while duodenal biopsies were taken at baseline and day 14.

Library creation used single-cell sequencing. Sequenced using an Illumina MiSeq. Three nested PCRs with multiplexed primers covering all TRA and TRB V genes were used to amplify paired single-cell TCR-alpha and TCR-beta sequences. For the original study's pipeline: Selected pRESTO steps were used for read preprocessing, and IMGT/HighV-QUEST was used to assign V, D, J genes and CDR3 junctions. Single cells were kept only if valid singletons with at most three chains, each supported by 100 or more reads. Clonotypes were defined as identical paired TCR-alpha/beta nucleotide sequences, and negligible cross-contamination was indicated by cross-patient sharing of only around 0.2%. In samples containing more than 20 cells, repertoire diversity was estimated using an undersampling-corrected Shannon index. TCRdb cleaned the public reads at Q25 with fastp, built clones with MiXCR and kept in-frame beta chains. Rows with a matching CDR3 protein are joined into one entry that keeps the most common DNA and genes. TCRdb's processing, not the authors', yielded these V and J calls. In all, the sample holds around 180 distinct CDR3 sequences, and roughly 40% of those were seen once. The ten largest account for about three fifths of the sample.

Here is what the overall study found, with its caveats: The circulating gluten-specific T cells hit their peak on day 6, and the day-6 repertoire seemed to be made up largely of expanded preexisting memory clonotypes. Across roughly 7 patients, about 12-45% of single-cell TCR-alpha/beta clonotypes at the latest time point were also present at baseline; bulk data gave about 52-55%. On day 6, circulating gluten-specific T cells had a lower sample-corrected Shannon diversity, showing that clonal expansion increased.

This TCR came from a male donor with celiac disease. The sample consisted of gluten-specific CD4+ T cells sorted from blood using tetramers, taken at baseline or on day 6, 14 or 28 of gluten challenge (not recorded which). The chain links TRBV19 with TRBJ1-2, with a weak D call of TRBD1 (6 bases match). The CDR3: CASSNSWTANYGYTF. In nucleotides, the sequence is TGTGCCAGTAGTAACTCTTGGACAGCTAACTATGGCTACACCTTC. Joined to the reference TRBV19 and TRBJ1-2 proteins, this CDR3 gives the full variable domain: DGGITQSPKYLFRKEGQNVTLSCEQNLNHDAMYWYRQDPGQGLRLIYYSQIVNDFQKGDIAEGYSVSREKKESFPLTVTSAQKNPTAFYLCASSNSWTANYGYTFGSGTRLTVV.